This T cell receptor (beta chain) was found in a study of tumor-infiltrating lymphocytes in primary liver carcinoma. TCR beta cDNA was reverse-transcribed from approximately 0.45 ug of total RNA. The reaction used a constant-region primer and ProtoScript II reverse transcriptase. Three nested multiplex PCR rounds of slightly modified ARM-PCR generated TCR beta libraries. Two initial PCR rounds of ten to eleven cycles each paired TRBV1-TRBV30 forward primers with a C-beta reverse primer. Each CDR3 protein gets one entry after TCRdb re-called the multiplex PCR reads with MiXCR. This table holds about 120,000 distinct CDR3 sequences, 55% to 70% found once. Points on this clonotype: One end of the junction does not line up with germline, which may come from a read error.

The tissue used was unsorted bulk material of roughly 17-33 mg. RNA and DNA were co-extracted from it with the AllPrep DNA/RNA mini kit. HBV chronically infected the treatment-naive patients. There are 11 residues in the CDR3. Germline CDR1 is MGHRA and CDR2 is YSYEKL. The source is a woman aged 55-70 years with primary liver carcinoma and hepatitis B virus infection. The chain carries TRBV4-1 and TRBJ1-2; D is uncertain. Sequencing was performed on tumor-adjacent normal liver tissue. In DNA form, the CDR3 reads TGCGCCAGCAGTCAACTCAACAGCCCAGTCTTC. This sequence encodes CASSQLNSPVF.